This T cell receptor (beta chain) is drawn from a study of T cell repertoires in cytomegalovirus infection. Study-wide context: It can be stated that public TCR beta signatures indicated CMV infection as well as a matching HLA type.

Germline V gene data show CDR1 as LNHDA and CDR2 as SQIVND (reference sequence). CDR3 size: 13 residues. Unmatched junction bases numbered 1, after V lost 6 bases and J lost 7 bases. TCRdb passed the reads through MiXCR, listing each CDR3 protein once. The sample lists some 680,000 distinct CDR3 sequences, under 40% seen once, with roughly 2.8% in the top ten. Turning to this clonotype: This is likely a read error, given that the CDR3 carries no conserved phenylalanine or tryptophan at its end.

This clonotype was sampled from a human donor in good health (CMV status not recorded). Some clones in this sample may be carry-over from other donors' samples. This sequence joins TRBV19 and TRBJ2-1; TRBD2 aligns across 12 bases. Sample: PBMCs. Here the CDR3 DNA reads TGTGCCAGTAGGCTAGCGGGAGGGAATGAGCAGTTCTCC. This codes for CASRLAGGNEQFS.